These 2 T cell receptor beta chains came from one sample sequenced in a study of cytomegalovirus exposure and HLA in healthy donors. Generated by immunoSEQ multiplex PCR, the TCRdb table keeps only in-frame clones and is missing some. This sample yields about 240,000 clones, of which about 86% are seen a single time; around 3% belongs to the top ten. The sample taken for sequencing was PBMCs. Receptors originate from a man aged 18-30 years in good health and CMV-seronegative.

The chain joins TRBV5-1 to TRBJ2-3, with 12 positions matching TRBD1. Trimming removed 3 bases from V and 0 bases from J; junction bases left unmatched: 5. The CDR3 totals 17 residues. CDR1 and CDR2 (germline): SGHRS, YFSETQ. CDR3 sequence (DNA): TGCGCCAGCAGCTACGGGACAGGGGGCCAAAGCACAGATACGCAGTATTTT. Protein product: CASSYGTGGQSTDTQYF. The whole variable domain, filled in from reference TRBV5-1 and TRBJ2-3, reads KAGVTQTPRYLIKTRGQQVTLSCSPISGHRSVSWYQQTPGQGLQFLFEYFSETQRNKGNFPGRFSGRQFSNSRSEMNVSTLELGDSALYLCASSYGTGGQSTDTQYFGPGTRLTVL.

This clone was detected only once. The chain employs TRBV7-2 and TRBJ1-2, with 7 bases fitting TRBD1. The CDR3 extends over 13 amino acids. J gave up 5 bases and V 5 bases, and 5 bases lay outside the gene matches. Germline V CDR1 and CDR2: SGHTA, FQGNSA. CDR3 residues: CASSHGQVYGYTF. DNA of the CDR3: TGTGCCAGCAGCCATGGACAGGTATATGGCTACACCTTC.